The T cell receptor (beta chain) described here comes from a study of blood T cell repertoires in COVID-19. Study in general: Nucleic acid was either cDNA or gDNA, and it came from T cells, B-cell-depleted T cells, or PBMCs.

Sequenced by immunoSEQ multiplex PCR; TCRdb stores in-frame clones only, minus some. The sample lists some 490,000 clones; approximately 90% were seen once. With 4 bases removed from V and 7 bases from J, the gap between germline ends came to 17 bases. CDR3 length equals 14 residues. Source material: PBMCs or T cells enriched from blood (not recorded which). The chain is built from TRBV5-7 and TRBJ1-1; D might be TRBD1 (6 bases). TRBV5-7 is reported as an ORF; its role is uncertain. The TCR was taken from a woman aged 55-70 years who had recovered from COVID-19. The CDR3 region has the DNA TGTGCCAGCAGCCCGTACAGGGCTAAAAGTGAAGCTTTCTTT. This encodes CASSPYRAKSEAFF.